Included here is one T cell receptor beta chain sequence, with context. The data are from a study of blood T cell repertoires in COVID-19. Sequenced by immunoSEQ multiplex PCR; TCRdb stores in-frame clones only, minus some. This sample has roughly 300,000 clones, with around 87% found just once. This CDR3 is 14 amino acids long. Trimming took off 2 bases at V and 7 bases at J, with 12 bases between the two ends. Germline assignment: CDR1 MNHEY and CDR2 SVGEGT. The source is a woman aged 45-65 years who had recovered from COVID-19. Sequenced sample: peripheral blood. The chain employs TRBV6-2 or TRBV6-3 and TRBJ1-5, with D uncertain. Written as DNA, the CDR3 is TGTGCCAGCAGTTACGGATTAGCTCAACAGCCCCAGCATTTT. Translated, it gives CASSYGLAQQPQHF.